This TCR beta chain was recorded in a study of tumor-infiltrating lymphocytes in primary liver carcinoma. Background on the study: Patients had primary liver carcinoma treated by surgical resection. The study, taken as a whole, reports: Tumor-adjacent and tumor-blood pairs shared less of their repertoires than tumor region pairs shared. Tumor top-250-clone fractions significantly exceeded those of blood (p = 0.039). Samples were bulk unsorted, so CD4+ and CD8+ repertoires were not compared.

Worth noting for this clonotype: Its target is unknown. Likely a read error: the CDR3 ends without its conserved phenylalanine or tryptophan.

The CDR3 is 15 amino acids. Germline CDR1 LGHNA, CDR2 YNFKEQ. The blood RNA (from unsorted whole blood) was obtained, and germline DNA was also extracted. The input was roughly 0.5 ug total RNA; TCR beta cDNA was made from it with a constant-region primer. Sequencing libraries for TCR beta derived from three nested multiplex PCR rounds that used slightly modified ARM-PCR. In the first two PCR rounds, TRBV1-TRBV30 forward primers were paired with a C-beta reverse primer, and each round lasted about 9 cycles. TCRdb redid the calling of the multiplex PCR reads with MiXCR, one entry per CDR3 protein. The sample records 300,000 to 400,000 distinct CDR3 sequences, 55% to 65% being singletons.

The chain combines TRBV4-2 with TRBJ2-5; a possible D gene is TRBD1 (5 bases). Material: peripheral blood. The TCR was taken from a middle-aged man with primary liver carcinoma and hepatitis B virus infection. The CDR3 sequence: CASNQVRAGRETQYL. Here the CDR3 DNA reads TGTGCCAGCAACCAAGTTAGGGCAGGGCGGGAGACCCAGTACTTA.